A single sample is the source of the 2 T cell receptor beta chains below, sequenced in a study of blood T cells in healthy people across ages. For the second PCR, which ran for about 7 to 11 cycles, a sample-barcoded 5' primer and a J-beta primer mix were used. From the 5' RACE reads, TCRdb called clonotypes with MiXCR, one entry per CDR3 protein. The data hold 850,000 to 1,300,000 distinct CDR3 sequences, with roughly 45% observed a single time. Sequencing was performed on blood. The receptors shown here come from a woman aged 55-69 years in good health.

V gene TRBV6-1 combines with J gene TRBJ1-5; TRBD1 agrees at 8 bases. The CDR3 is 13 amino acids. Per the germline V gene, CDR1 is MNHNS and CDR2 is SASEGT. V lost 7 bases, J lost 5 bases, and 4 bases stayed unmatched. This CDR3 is CASKDRGYQPQHF. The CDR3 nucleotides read TGTGCCAGCAAAGACAGGGGTTATCAGCCCCAGCATTTT.

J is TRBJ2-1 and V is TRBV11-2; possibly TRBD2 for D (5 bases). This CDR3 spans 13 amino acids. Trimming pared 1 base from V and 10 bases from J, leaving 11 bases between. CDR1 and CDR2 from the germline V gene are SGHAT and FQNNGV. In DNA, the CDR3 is TGTGCCAGCAGCTTAGCGGGTCGGGGAGAGCAGTTCTTC. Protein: CASSLAGRGEQFF.